These T cell receptor beta chains were read from a single sample in a study of OX40 agonist ivuxolimab in advanced cancers. The assay was immunoSEQ multiplex PCR, and TCRdb's table has in-frame clones only and misses some. The sample comprises roughly 57,000 clones, approximately 84% of which are singletons, and about 12% rests with the top ten. Here the sequenced sample was CD4+ or CD8+ T cells sorted from blood, taken in a trial of the OX40 agonist ivuxolimab. The source of these receptors is an adult with an advanced solid tumor such as melanoma, head and neck, liver or kidney cancer. CDR3s include the opening cysteine and the closing phenylalanine or tryptophan. A D gene is named only where the DNA matches it firmly.

J gene | D gene | V gene | CDR3 protein | CDR3 DNA
TRBJ1-1 | NA | TRBV7-9 | CASSPGQFTEAFF | TGTGCCAGCAGCCCCGGACAGTTCACTGAAGCTTTCTTT
TRBJ2-1 | NA | TRBV5-1 | CASSWNPTASSYNEQFF | TGCGCCAGCAGTTGGAACCCGACGGCGAGCTCCTACAATGAGCAGTTCTTC
TRBJ2-2 | TRBD2 | TRBV19 | CASSFGLAGVPDTGELFF | TGTGCCAGTAGTTTCGGACTAGCGGGAGTTCCTGACACCGGGGAGCTGTTTTTT
TRBJ2-3 | NA | TRBV28 | CASSPRDTQYF | TGTGCCAGCTCTCCCCGAGATACGCAGTATTTT
TRBJ2-1 | NA | TRBV5-1 | CASSLRGLSSYNEQFF | TGCGCCAGCAGCTTGCGCGGGTTGAGCTCCTACAATGAGCAGTTCTTC
TRBJ1-2 | NA | TRBV18 | CASSFQGGRFSGYTF | TGTGCCAGCTCATTCCAAGGGGGACGGTTTAGTGGCTACACCTTC
TRBJ2-1 | TRBD1 | TRBV6-5 | CASSRDRGSYNEQFF | TGTGCCAGCAGTCGAGACAGGGGCTCCTACAATGAGCAGTTCTTC
TRBJ2-3 | NA | TRBV28 | CASSSPSPPTDTQYF | TGTGCCAGCAGTTCCCCCTCCCCCCCCACAGATACGCAGTATTTT
TRBJ1-2 | TRBD1 | TRBV27 | CASSSAIQGALSGYTF | TGTGCCAGCAGTTCGGCGATACAGGGGGCGTTGAGCGGCTACACCTTC
TRBJ2-7 | TRBD1 | TRBV18 | CASSSRQGTYEQYF | TGTGCCAGCTCATCCAGACAGGGGACCTACGAGCAGTACTTC
TRBJ2-1 | NA | TRBV6-1 | CASSGLTDHEQFF | TGTGCCAGCAGTGGTTTAACGGATCATGAGCAGTTCTTC
TRBJ2-2 | NA | TRBV11-2 | CASSLVRGNTGELFF | TGTGCCAGCAGCTTAGTTAGAGGGAACACCGGGGAGCTGTTTTTT